This TCR beta chain was sequenced for a study of T cell responses to AZD1222 COVID-19 vaccine. Libraries were prepared by immunoSEQ multiplex PCR; TCRdb keeps only in-frame clonotypes and omits some of them. The data hold about 160,000 clones, with about 90% observed a single time. Trimming removed 3 bases at V and 2 bases at J, with 11 bases between. Per germline, CDR1 SNHLY and CDR2 FYNNEI. The CDR3 runs 15 residues. This TCR came from an adult in good health. The chain carries TRBV2 and TRBJ1-3; D is perhaps TRBD1 (5 bases). The sample here was peripheral blood, taken on day 0 of AZD1222 vaccination. CDR3 DNA: TGTGCCAGCAGTGAGGTCAGGGCAGCTGGAAACACCATATATTTT. Protein: CASSEVRAAGNTIYF.